This T cell receptor (beta chain) was identified in a study of T cell responses to AZD1222 COVID-19 vaccine. This clone has only one observation. As yet, its antigen is unknown. Clones were read by immunoSEQ multiplex PCR, and TCRdb kept only the in-frame ones, dropping some. This table has approximately 100,000 clones, less than 95% appearing once. The CDR3 extends over 15 amino acids. Trimming took 1 base from V and 5 from J, leaving 11 bases between them. CDR1 is LGHDT, CDR2 YNNKEL, per germline (reference sequence). Notes on the study in general: Repertoires were obtained only post-peak T cell response. The donor group comprised mostly white British people and more females; the analysis possibly underestimated clonal diversity.

The specimen comprised peripheral blood, sampled on day 0 of AZD1222 vaccination. This clonotype originated in an adult in good health. The rearrangement joins TRBV3-1 (or the pseudogene TRBV3-2) to TRBJ1-4; unclear D gene. The CDR3 protein is CASSQGRLLNEKLFF. CDR3 DNA sequence: TGTGCCAGCAGCCAAGGGAGACTCCTAAATGAAAAACTGTTTTTT.